The 10 T cell receptor beta chains listed next were all sequenced from one sample in a study of blood T cell repertoires in COVID-19. The data were produced by immunoSEQ multiplex PCR, yet TCRdb's version contains in-frame clones alone and is incomplete. This sample carries around 160,000 clones, around 75% of them seen once, and the ten largest clones take more than 11%. The specimen sequenced was peripheral blood. The receptor source for this set is an elderly woman with acute or convalescent COVID-19.

Remarks on this clone: This sample also contains other DNA sequences that code for the same CDR3. The chain is built from TRBV7-3 and TRBJ2-5; TRBD1 matches at 8 bases. CDR1 and CDR2 from the germline V gene are SGHTA and FQGTGA. CDR3 length equals 13 residues. V was pared by 5 bases and J by 5 bases, with 4 bases of the junction left unmatched. CDR3 in DNA: TGTGCCAGCAGCCGAGACAGGGGCGAGACCCAGTACTTC. Protein product: CASSRDRGETQYF.

Concerning this clone: One end of the junction varies from germline; a read error may be responsible. J is TRBJ2-1 and V is TRBV9; 12 nucleotides line up with TRBD2. Germline V gives CDR1 SGDLS, CDR2 YYNGEE. CDR3 length: 16 amino acids. CDR3 sequence (DNA): TGTGCCAGCAGCGAACCCAGACTAGCGGGAGTGAATGGGCAGTTCTTC. Translating it yields CASSEPRLAGVNGQFF.

The rearrangement uses TRBV12-3 or TRBV12-4 and TRBJ2-7; weak D call: TRBD1 (6 bases). Trimming removed 6 bases from V and 3 bases from J, with 6 bases in between. The CDR3 covers 11 residues. The CDR3 loop reads CASSRGYEQYF. The DNA for the CDR3 is TGTGCCAGCAGCAGGGGCTACGAGCAGTACTTC.

V usage is TRBV7-2 and J usage is TRBJ1-1; possibly TRBD1 for D (6 bases). Looked up from germline, CDR1 is SGHTA and CDR2 is FQGNSA. This CDR3 contains 14 residues. Trimming shortened V by 5 bases and J by 4 bases, and 14 bases separated the two germline ends. CDR3: CASSPQGGTTEAFF. The CDR3 region has the DNA TGTGCCAGCAGCCCCCAAGGGGGAACCACTGAAGCTTTCTTT. The variable domain in full, with the rest retrieved from reference TRBV7-2 and TRBJ1-1, is GAGVSQSPSNKVTEKGKDVELRCDPISGHTALYWYRQSLGQGLEFLIYFQGNSAPDKSGLPSDRFSAERTGGSVSTLTIQRTQQEDSAVYLCASSPQGGTTEAFFGQGTRLTVV.

The chain employs TRBV5-1 and TRBJ1-1, with D possibly being TRBD1 (5 bases). Looked up from germline, CDR1 is SGHRS and CDR2 is YFSETQ. CDR3 size: 12 residues. Trimming removed 4 bases from V and 7 bases from J, with 11 bases in between. The CDR3 loop is CASSPQVGEAFF. The CDR3 nucleotides read TGCGCCAGCAGCCCACAGGTTGGTGAAGCTTTCTTT.

The chain combines TRBV5-1 with TRBJ2-3, with TRBD1 as a possible D gene (5 bases). V was shortened by 0 bases and J by 1 base, with 12 bases between the two germline ends. The CDR3 totals 16 residues. Germline V gene lookup returns CDR1 SGHRS and CDR2 YFSETQ. For the CDR3, the DNA is TGCGCCAGCAGCTTGGGAGACAGAACGGGCACAGATACGCAGTATTTT. This sequence encodes CASSLGDRTGTDTQYF.

In this sample, this clone turned up a few times. CDR3 sequence reads: CASSNIAGQVLTGELFF. The DNA for the CDR3 is TGTGCCAGTAGTAACATAGCGGGGCAAGTTCTTACCGGGGAGCTGTTTTTT. The gene calls are TRBV19 and TRBJ2-2, with TRBD2 identical over 8 bases. V lost 4 bases, J lost 5 bases, and 12 bases stayed unmatched. This CDR3 comprises 17 residues. In germline, CDR1 is LNHDA, CDR2 SQIVND (reference sequence).

The rearrangement joins TRBV11-2 to TRBJ2-1, with a tentative D call TRBD1 (5 bases). The CDR3 covers 14 residues. Trimming removed 0 bases at V and 5 bases at J, with 8 bases between. Germline V gene data show CDR1 as SGHAT and CDR2 as FQNNGV. This chain's CDR3 is CASSLEAGHNEQFF. DNA for the CDR3: TGTGCCAGCAGCTTAGAGGCAGGGCACAATGAGCAGTTCTTC.

This clone was detected only a few times. The rearrangement links TRBV18 to TRBJ2-7, with 14 bases aligning to TRBD2. The V segment lost 6 bases and the J segment 6 bases; nucleotides outside the gene matches: 10. CDR3 length: 16 residues. Germline CDR1 reads KGHSH; CDR2 reads LQKENI. DNA of the CDR3: TGTGCCAGCTCGCCGGGACTAGCGGGAGCAAGGGGCGAGCAGTACTTC. Protein: CASSPGLAGARGEQYF.

CDR3 nucleotide sequence: TGTGCCAGCAGCCCCAGGGTAAAGGGTGCTAACTATGGCTACACCTTC. Translated: CASSPRVKGANYGYTF. The chain carries TRBV5-8 and TRBJ1-2, with a tentative D call TRBD1 (5 bases). The V gene lost 4 bases and the J gene lost 0 bases, with 16 bases spanning the gap. This CDR3 comprises 16 residues. Per germline, CDR1 SGHTS and CDR2 YDEGEE.